This T cell receptor beta chain was documented in a study of PD-L1 blockade in urothelial cancer. Whole-study results and caveats: Greater 3-week expansion of tumor-associated blood clones was recorded for durable-benefit patients.

The CDR3 is 15 amino acids. The V end was cut by 5 bases, the J end by 7 bases, with 17 bases between. Per germline, CDR1 MNHEY and CDR2 SVGAGI. Specified time point: peripheral blood 6 weeks after treatment start. The assay was immunoSEQ multiplex PCR, and TCRdb's table has in-frame clones only and misses some. The table lists approximately 38,000 clones, 80% to 90% of them singletons. As to this clone: The antigen is unknown.

V and J are TRBV6-5 and TRBJ2-2; D may be TRBD2 (6 bases). The source was PBMCs, collected around atezolizumab (anti-PD-L1) treatment. The receptor was isolated from a man aged 55-75 years with urothelial cancer. Here the CDR3 DNA reads TGTGCCAGCAGTATGACTAGACCCGAGGGCGGGGAGCTGTTTTTT. This gives the protein CASSMTRPEGGELFF.